One sample yielded the 31 T cell receptor beta chains listed below, sequenced in a study of regulatory T cells in long-lasting Graves disease. Arm-PCR of CDR3 regions and iRepertoire HTBI primers were the basis on which TCR beta libraries were built. MiXCR, run by TCRdb on the multiplex PCR reads, gives a single entry per CDR3 protein. The table records roughly 470,000 distinct CDR3 sequences, less than 25% of them present only once. As to time point: persistent/refractory GD, antithyroid drugs over 5 years with positive TRAb. PBMC-derived RNA was used for the TCR library. This material consisted of peripheral blood mononuclear cells (PBMCs), taken when the disease was refractory, from a patient treated with antithyroid drugs. The receptor set was obtained from a female donor with Graves disease.

Here the CDR3 DNA reads TGTGCCAGCAGCCAACTAGCGGGAGGGCCAGGATCGGTCGCAGATACGCAGTATTTT. This sequence encodes CASSQLAGGPGSVADTQYF. The V gene is TRBV11-2, the J gene TRBJ2-3, with 13 bases that match TRBD2. This CDR3 is 19 amino acids long. Trimming at V came to 5 bases and at J to 4 bases, leaving 15 bases not matched to a gene. CDR1 is SGHAT and CDR2 is FQNNGV in the germline V gene.

This clonotype showed up many times. J is TRBJ2-5 and V is TRBV24-1; 9 positions match TRBD2. From germline, CDR1 is KGHDR and CDR2 SFDVKD. The CDR3 has 12 amino acids. Trimming removed 9 bases from V and 6 bases from J; junction bases left unmatched: 4. The CDR3, as DNA: TGTGCCACCGACGCGGGAGGGAAGACCCAGTACTTC. The encoded protein is CATDAGGKTQYF.

This clonotype was seen a few times. The CDR3 region is CSVAMASWEPQHF. CDR3 sequence (DNA): TGCAGCGTGGCCATGGCCTCTTGGGAGCCCCAGCATTTT. The rearrangement uses TRBV29-1 and TRBJ1-5; D gene unclear. With 6 bases removed from V and 8 bases from J, the gap between germline ends came to 17 bases. The CDR3 is 13 amino acids. Germline V gives CDR1 SQVTM, CDR2 ANQGSEA.

In its sample, this clonotype was seen many times. V gene TRBV7-8 combines with J gene TRBJ2-1, with 8 bases fitting TRBD2. This CDR3 region has 15 residues. CDR1 is SGHVS and CDR2 is FQNEAQ in the germline V gene. The ends lost 1 base at V and 3 bases at J; junction bases unmatched: 2. In DNA form, the CDR3 reads TGTGCCAGCAGCTTAGGGGGACTAGACTACAATGAGCAGTTCTTC. This translates into CASSLGGLDYNEQFF.

This clonotype was seen a handful of times. This sequence joins TRBV5-1 and TRBJ2-7, with 8 bases identical to TRBD1. V lost 5 bases to trimming and J lost 5 bases; unmatched junction nucleotides: 6. Germline values: CDR1 SGHRS, CDR2 YFSETQ. The CDR3 has 13 amino acids. CDR3 amino acids: CASSQDRDHEQYF. Written as DNA, the CDR3 is TGCGCCAGCAGTCAGGACAGGGATCACGAGCAGTACTTC.

This clonotype was detected only a few times. V and J are TRBV7-6 and TRBJ1-5, with unresolved D. V lost 5 bases and J 5 bases, leaving 10 bases between the germline ends. There are 13 residues in the CDR3. Germline CDR1 SGHVS, CDR2 FNYEAQ. The CDR3 protein is CASSQQRDQPQHF. In nucleotides, the CDR3 is TGTGCCAGCAGCCAGCAGAGGGATCAGCCCCAGCATTTT. Together with reference TRBV7-6 and TRBJ1-5, the CDR3 gives the full variable domain: GAGVSQSPRYKVTKRGQDVALRCDPISGHVSLYWYRQALGQGPEFLTYFNYEAQQDKSGLPNDRFSAERPEGSISTLTIQRTEQRDSAMYRCASSQQRDQPQHFGDGTRLSIL.

This clonotype appeared a few times. V and J are TRBV5-8 and TRBJ2-7, with D maybe TRBD2 (6 bases). The CDR3 spans 13 residues. The germline V and J ends were trimmed by 3 bases and 2 bases, with 9 bases remaining between them. CDR1 SGHTS and CDR2 YDEGEE come from the germline V gene. The CDR3 DNA sequence: TGTGCCAGCAGCTGGGGGGTCGCCTACGAGCAGTACTTC. Translation: CASSWGVAYEQYF.

The chain joins TRBV6-1 to TRBJ2-1, with 12 bases matching TRBD2. The V and J ends lost 2 bases and 2 bases, in that order; junction bases with no gene match: 1. Germline loops: CDR1 MNHNS, CDR2 SASEGT. The CDR3 runs to 16 residues. The CDR3 nucleotides read TGTGCCAGCAGTGAACTAGCGGGAGGGCCCTACAATGAGCAGTTCTTC. Its protein is CASSELAGGPYNEQFF.

This clonotype was detected many times. The V and J genes are TRBV7-2 and TRBJ2-7; TRBD2 matches at 7 bases. With V trimmed by 5 bases and J by 5 bases, 12 bases remained unmatched. The germline gives CDR1 SGHTA, CDR2 FQGNSA. The CDR3 spans 15 residues. The CDR3 sequence: CASSLDIAGVNEQYF. CDR3 bases: TGTGCCAGCAGCCTAGATATCGCGGGAGTTAACGAGCAGTACTTC.

The sample holds many counts of this clonotype. This chain joins TRBV3-1 and TRBJ2-7, with 7 bases fitting TRBD1. V was clipped by 2 bases and J by 4 bases; unmatched bases: 8. Per germline, CDR1 LGHDT and CDR2 YNNKEL (reference sequence). CDR3 length: 15 amino acids. CDR3 DNA sequence: TGTGCCAGCAGCCAAAATCGGGACAGCGAATACGAGCAGTACTTC. Translated: CASSQNRDSEYEQYF.

This clonotype has ten or more counts. J is TRBJ2-5 and V is TRBV28; D perhaps matches TRBD2 (7 bases). The ends were cut back, 5 bases at V and 1 base at J, with 14 bases in the middle. The CDR3 totals 15 residues. CDR1 is MDHEN, CDR2 SYDVKM, per germline. Here the CDR3 DNA reads TGTGCCAGCAGTCCGGGGGGCGCAGCCCAAGAGACCCAGTACTTC. Amino acid sequence: CASSPGGAAQETQYF.

The sample holds many counts of this clonotype. The chain employs TRBV27 and TRBJ2-5, with D maybe TRBD2 (6 bases). From germline, CDR1 is MNHEY and CDR2 SMNVEV (reference sequence). Trimming cost V 7 bases and J 0 bases, with 15 bases left between them. The CDR3 contains 15 residues. The CDR3 sequence: CASTTTGGDQETQYF. The CDR3, as DNA: TGTGCCAGCACGACTACGGGCGGGGACCAAGAGACCCAGTACTTC.

This clonotype was seen a handful of times. J is TRBJ2-2 and V is TRBV5-1, with 7 bases aligning to TRBD1. The CDR3 consists of 15 residues. J was trimmed by 2 bases and V by 8 bases; bases with no gene match: 9. CDR1 and CDR2 from the germline V gene are SGHRS and YFSETQ. This chain's CDR3 is CASTPYRGNTGELFF. CDR3 coding DNA: TGCGCCAGTACCCCTTACAGGGGCAACACCGGGGAGCTGTTTTTT.

This clonotype was seen many times. V usage is TRBV6-1 and J usage is TRBJ2-5, with 8 nucleotides matching TRBD1. Germline loops: CDR1 MNHNS, CDR2 SASEGT. The CDR3 has 16 residues. Unmatched junction bases numbered 8, after V lost 5 bases and J lost 0 bases. The CDR3: CASSPPGQAYQETQYF. The CDR3 region has the DNA TGTGCCAGCAGTCCCCCGGGACAGGCCTACCAAGAGACCCAGTACTTC.

The sample holds a few counts of this clonotype. The V and J genes are TRBV11-2 and TRBJ2-1, with D perhaps assigned TRBD1 or TRBD2 (5 bases each). The CDR3 is made up of 19 amino acids. Trimming left V 0 bases short and J 4 bases short, with 22 bases between. Per the germline V gene, CDR1 is SGHAT and CDR2 is FQNNGV. The CDR3 is CASSLDWALAGSGYNEQFF. Here the CDR3 DNA reads TGTGCCAGCAGCTTAGATTGGGCTTTGGCAGGGAGTGGATACAATGAGCAGTTCTTC.

The chain joins TRBV7-9 to TRBJ1-2; D is ambiguous. V dropped 1 base and J dropped 2 bases, with 8 bases sitting between them. The CDR3 is made up of 14 amino acids. From germline, CDR1 is SEHNR and CDR2 FQNEAQ (reference sequence). CDR3 in amino acids: CASSLGDLNYGYTF. The CDR3 DNA is TGTGCCAGCAGCTTAGGTGACCTGAACTATGGCTACACCTTC. Complete variable domain (other parts from reference TRBV7-9 and TRBJ1-2): DTGVSQNPRHKITKRGQNVTFRCDPISEHNRLYWYRQTLGQGPEFLTYFQNEAQLEKSRLLSDRFSAERPKGSFSTLEIQRTEQGDSAMYLCASSLGDLNYGYTFGSGTRLTVV.

This clonotype was detected only a few times. V is TRBV6-2 or TRBV6-3 and J is TRBJ1-5, with D uncertain. The CDR3 spans 13 residues. V lost 5 bases and J lost 7, with 12 bases in between. Germline assignment: CDR1 MNHEY and CDR2 SVGEGT. The CDR3: CASSGGPGQPQHF. The CDR3 bases are TGTGCCAGCAGTGGAGGCCCAGGACAGCCCCAGCATTTT.

This clonotype has a count of ten or more. In DNA, the CDR3 is TGTGCCAGCAGTTCTAAGACAGCATACGAGCAGTACTTC. This translates into CASSSKTAYEQYF. J is TRBJ2-7 and V is TRBV28; weak D call: TRBD1 (5 bases). V was clipped by 4 bases and J by 4 bases, with 11 bases between them. Germline CDR1 reads MDHEN; CDR2 reads SYDVKM. The length of the CDR3 is 13 residues.

This clonotype appeared many times. The chain has TRBV27 and TRBJ2-5; 7 bases are a match to TRBD1. V lost 5 bases, J lost 6 bases, and 9 bases stayed unmatched. The CDR3 consists of 14 residues. Looked up from germline, CDR1 is MNHEY and CDR2 is SMNVEV (reference sequence). CDR3 bases: TGTGCCAGCAGTAAGACGGACAGGTCAAAGACCCAGTACTTC. Amino acids: CASSKTDRSKTQYF.

The V call is TRBV28, the J call TRBJ2-7; D possibly corresponds to TRBD2 (7 bases). Trimming removed 7 bases from V and 3 bases from J, with 13 bases in between. Germline CDR1 MDHEN, CDR2 SYDVKM. This CDR3 has 13 residues. CDR3 residues: CASKAGAIYEQYF. The DNA of the CDR3 is TGTGCCAGCAAGGCGGGGGCGATCTACGAGCAGTACTTC.

The gene calls are TRBV3-1 and TRBJ1-1; 7 bases match TRBD1. This CDR3 has 13 amino acids. Germline loops: CDR1 LGHDT, CDR2 YNNKEL (reference sequence). Trimming removed 7 bases from V and 5 bases from J; junction bases left unmatched: 7. The CDR3 spells CASKSGGVTEAFF. As DNA, the CDR3 is TGTGCCAGCAAATCAGGGGGAGTTACTGAAGCTTTCTTT.

In regard to this clonotype: The likely explanation is a read error, given a far larger clone one base away. The rearrangement uses TRBV27 and TRBJ1-2, with D hard to call. CDR1 MNHEY and CDR2 SMNVEV come from the germline V gene (reference sequence). Trimming took 1 base from V and 9 from J, leaving 15 bases between them. The CDR3 loop spans 14 amino acids. CDR3 coding DNA: TGTGCCAGCAGTTTATGGCTTCGGAGTAATAGCTACACCTTC. Amino acids: CASSLWLRSNSYTF.

This clonotype was found a few times. V gene TRBV20-1 combines with J gene TRBJ2-7, with 10 bases identical to TRBD1. The CDR3 is 12 amino acids. From germline, CDR1 is DFQATT and CDR2 SNEGSKA (reference sequence). V lost 6 bases, J lost 7 bases, and 6 bases stayed unmatched. CDR3 in amino acids: CSARGTGVEQYF. In nucleotides, the CDR3 is TGCAGTGCCCGCGGGACAGGGGTTGAGCAGTACTTC.

The chain couples TRBV3-1 to TRBJ2-5; no definite D call. Germline V gene sequence: CDR1 LGHDT, CDR2 YNNKEL (reference sequence). V lost 4 bases to trimming and J lost 3 bases, with 15 bases between them. CDR3 length: 15 residues. For the CDR3, the DNA is TGTGCCAGCAGCCCGATACGTTTCGAGGAAGAGACCCAGTACTTC. Its protein is CASSPIRFEEETQYF.

The V gene is TRBV5-1, the J gene TRBJ2-7; TRBD2 matches 10 bases. Germline lookup yields CDR1 SGHRS and CDR2 YFSETQ. Trimming took 7 bases from V and 7 from J; bases not matched to a gene: 8. The CDR3 covers 13 residues. The CDR3: CASRASGRGEQYF. For the CDR3, the DNA is TGCGCCAGCCGAGCTAGCGGGAGAGGGGAGCAGTACTTC.

Details on this clonotype: With a much larger clone just one base away, this may be a read error. This chain uses TRBV6-2 or TRBV6-3 with TRBJ2-5; 7 bases map to TRBD1. This CDR3 is 14 amino acids long. CDR1 and CDR2 (germline): MNHEY, SVGEGT. The CDR3 bases are TGTGCCGGCAGGATCGACAGGGACCAAGAGACCCAGTACTTC. Translating it yields CAGRIDRDQETQYF.

The chain combines TRBV15 with TRBJ2-7; 7 bases are a match to TRBD1. This CDR3 has 14 amino acids. V shed 0 bases and J 1 base; nucleotides not matched to a gene: 0. CDR1 is LNHNV and CDR2 is YYDKDF in the germline V gene (reference sequence). This CDR3 reads CATSRETGSYEQYF. The CDR3, as DNA: TGTGCCACCAGCAGAGAGACAGGGTCCTACGAGCAGTACTTC. Filled out from reference TRBV15 and TRBJ2-7, the complete variable domain reads DAMVIQNPRYQVTQFGKPVTLSCSQTLNHNVMYWYQQKSSQAPKLLFHYYDKDFNNEADTPDNFQSRRPNTSFCFLDIRSPGLGDTAMYLCATSRETGSYEQYFGPGTRLTVT.

This clonotype was detected only a few times. The DNA for the CDR3 is TGTGCCAGCTCACAAGAGTCCTACGAGCAGTACTTC. Translating it yields CASSQESYEQYF. The chain combines TRBV18 with TRBJ2-7; no clear D gene. With 4 bases removed from V and 1 base from J, the gap between germline ends came to 5 bases. Germline V gene data show CDR1 as KGHSH and CDR2 as LQKENI. The CDR3 runs 12 residues.

J is TRBJ1-1 and V is TRBV12-3 or TRBV12-4; 8 nucleotides match TRBD1. Unmatched junction bases numbered 9, after V lost 11 bases and J lost 1 base. CDR3 length equals 14 residues. This chain's CDR3 is CADRPGTGNTEAFF. As DNA, the CDR3 is TGTGCCGACAGACCCGGGACAGGGAACACTGAAGCTTTCTTT.

The V gene is TRBV5-4, the J gene TRBJ2-4; D is perhaps TRBD1 or TRBD2 (6 bases each). The germline V gene has CDR1 SGHNT and CDR2 YYREEE (reference sequence). V lost 4 bases and J 2 bases, leaving 13 bases between the germline ends. The CDR3 is 15 residues long. CDR3 in DNA: TGTGCCAGCAGCGACGGGGGCGCGTCCAAAAACATTCAGTACTTC. It encodes CASSDGGASKNIQYF.

In this sample, this clonotype turned up a few times. This chain joins TRBV4-1 and TRBJ2-5, with TRBD2 matching over 8 bases. The CDR3 covers 18 residues. V lost 4 bases to trimming and J lost 5 bases; unmatched junction nucleotides: 18. CDR1 and CDR2 (germline): MGHRA, YSYEKL. In DNA form, the CDR3 reads TGCGCCAGCAGCCCTACGCTAGCGGGTCCCGGGCGTGGGGAGACCCAGTACTTC. As protein: CASSPTLAGPGRGETQYF.